This passage covers 25 T cell receptor beta chains from one sample sequenced in a study of blood T cell repertoires in COVID-19. Sequencing was performed with immunoSEQ multiplex PCR; in TCRdb, only in-frame clones are kept and a portion is missing. The table has around 150,000 clones, over 60% seen once. Sequencing input: peripheral blood. The origin of the receptors is a woman of 80 years or more with acute or convalescent COVID-19.

The V call is TRBV2, the J call TRBJ1-1; no reliable D call. The germline V and J ends were trimmed by 6 bases and 3 bases, with 11 bases remaining between them. This CDR3 comprises 13 residues. Germline CDR1 reads SNHLY; CDR2 reads FYNNEI. CDR3 bases: TGTGCCAGCAGAACCTTCGAGGACACTGAAGCTTTCTTT. This codes for CASRTFEDTEAFF.

This clone was recorded a few times. The CDR3 region has the DNA TGTGCCATCAGAGACAGCCGGGCGGGCTACACCTTC. Its translation: CAIRDSRAGYTF. This chain connects TRBV10-3 to TRBJ1-2; D perhaps matches TRBD1 (5 bases). CDR3 size: 12 residues. Trimming took off 6 bases at V and 8 bases at J, with 13 bases between the two ends. Germline loops: CDR1 ENHRY, CDR2 SYGVKD.

The chain carries TRBV14 and TRBJ2-5; the D gene is possibly TRBD2 (5 bases). The germline CDR1 and CDR2 sequences are SGHDN and FVKESK. This CDR3 region has 14 residues. Trimming left V 2 bases short and J 7 bases short, with 14 bases between. Here the CDR3 reads CASSQLLDKGTQYF. The CDR3 DNA reads TGTGCCAGCAGCCAATTACTAGACAAAGGGACCCAGTACTTC.

V is TRBV6-2 or TRBV6-3 and J is TRBJ1-2, with D uncertain. There are 15 residues in the CDR3. The germline CDR1 and CDR2 sequences are MNHEY and SVGEGT. V lost 2 bases to trimming and J lost 7 bases, with 17 bases between them. The CDR3 reads CASSYHETQRFGYTF. The CDR3 DNA reads TGTGCCAGCAGTTACCACGAGACCCAGCGGTTTGGCTACACCTTC.

This clone occurred a few times. This chain connects TRBV5-1 to TRBJ1-2; the D is unclear. The germline gives CDR1 SGHRS, CDR2 YFSETQ. This CDR3 spans 15 amino acids. The V and J ends lost 0 bases and 4 bases respectively, with 13 bases between them. CDR3 residues: CASSLVATFSYGYTF. CDR3 DNA sequence: TGCGCCAGCAGCTTGGTTGCCACCTTTAGCTATGGCTACACCTTC.

The chain couples TRBV7-2 to TRBJ2-3, with D possibly TRBD1 on 6 matching bases. Trimming removed 3 bases from V and 1 base from J, with 8 bases in between. The CDR3 spans 14 residues. Per the germline V gene, CDR1 is SGHTA and CDR2 is FQGNSA. CDR3 nucleotides: TGTGCCAGCAGCTTTACAGGGCGCACAGATACGCAGTATTTT. This gives the protein CASSFTGRTDTQYF. Looking up the rest from reference TRBV7-2 and TRBJ2-3 gives the full variable domain: GAGVSQSPSNKVTEKGKDVELRCDPISGHTALYWYRQSLGQGLEFLIYFQGNSAPDKSGLPSDRFSAERTGGSVSTLTIQRTQQEDSAVYLCASSFTGRTDTQYFGPGTRLTVL.

The chain uses TRBV6-5 and TRBJ1-2; no reliable D call. The germline CDR1 and CDR2 sequences are MNHEY and SVGAGI. Trimming removed 5 bases at V and 6 bases at J, with 10 bases between. CDR3 size: 12 residues. CDR3 loop: CASSPGDHGYTF. The CDR3 region has the DNA TGTGCCAGCAGTCCGGGAGATCATGGCTACACCTTC.

The chain recombines TRBV19 with TRBJ2-1, with 8 nucleotides matching TRBD2. The CDR3 runs 15 residues. The junction had 14 bases not matched to a gene; V was cut back by 4 bases and J by 12 bases. Germline CDR1 and CDR2: LNHDA and SQIVND (reference sequence). This CDR3 reads CASSTGTSPHVGQFF. In DNA form, the CDR3 reads TGTGCCAGTAGTACGGGGACTAGTCCTCACGTGGGGCAGTTCTTC.

J is TRBJ2-7 and V is TRBV6-5, with TRBD2 matching 7 bases. This CDR3 contains 15 residues. The ends lost 0 bases at V and 1 base at J; junction bases unmatched: 3. Germline-derived CDR1 and CDR2 are MNHEY and SVGAGI. The CDR3 DNA sequence: TGTGCCAGCAGTTACTCTAGCGGGTTATCCTACGAGCAGTACTTC. It yields the protein CASSYSSGLSYEQYF.

The chain joins TRBV10-3 to TRBJ1-1; D is undetermined. V was pared by 4 bases and J by 3 bases, with 6 bases between. There are 12 residues in the CDR3. Germline assignment: CDR1 ENHRY and CDR2 SYGVKD. The CDR3 nucleotides are TGTGCCATCAGTGGCACTTACACTGAAGCTTTCTTT. It specifies CAISGTYTEAFF.

The chain recombines TRBV20-1 with TRBJ1-2, with D tentatively TRBD1 (6 bases). The germline V gene has CDR1 DFQATT and CDR2 SNEGSKA (reference sequence). CDR3 length: 11 amino acids. With 5 bases removed from V and 8 bases from J, the gap between germline ends came to 12 bases. CDR3 coding DNA: TGCAGTGCTCCACAGGGCCGGGGCTACACCTTC. The encoded protein is CSAPQGRGYTF.

The chain combines TRBV6-2 or TRBV6-3 with TRBJ1-2; 11 positions agree with TRBD1. Germline V gives CDR1 MNHEY, CDR2 SVGEGT. The CDR3 sequence is 18 residues long. V shed 2 bases, J shed 2 bases, and the junction held 10 bases outside the gene matches. CDR3 sequence reads: CASSYRTGGQARNYGYTF. The CDR3 coding sequence is TGTGCCAGCAGTTACAGGACAGGGGGCCAAGCCCGAAACTATGGCTACACCTTC.

Note on this clone: A single base separates this from a much larger clone, so it may be a read error. The rearrangement joins TRBV27 to TRBJ1-1; TRBD1 matches at 10 bases. Trimming removed 4 bases from V and 1 base from J; junction bases left unmatched: 0. In germline, CDR1 is MNHEY, CDR2 SMNVEV (reference sequence). The CDR3 is made up of 14 amino acids. CDR3 sequence (DNA): TGTGCCAGCAGTTGGGACAGGGGGAACACTGAAGCTTTCTTT. This sequence encodes CASSWDRGNTEAFF.

The rearrangement links TRBV6-2 or TRBV6-3 to TRBJ1-2; the D gene is possibly TRBD1 (5 bases). The CDR3 spans 12 residues. Germline loops: CDR1 MNHEY, CDR2 SVGEGT. V lost 6 bases and J lost 1, with 6 bases in between. This CDR3 is CASSDSNYGYTF. As DNA, the CDR3 is TGTGCCAGCAGCGACAGTAACTATGGCTACACCTTC.

The chain combines TRBV5-6 with TRBJ2-3, with D unclear. CDR3 size: 18 residues. Germline V gene sequence: CDR1 SGHDT, CDR2 YYEEEE. V lost 2 bases and J lost 1, with 20 bases in between. For the CDR3, the DNA is TGTGCCAGCAGCTTCCTTTCATTAGCAGTTCAACGCACAGATACGCAGTATTTT. Translated, it gives CASSFLSLAVQRTDTQYF. The entire variable domain, with the rest obtained from reference TRBV5-6 and TRBJ2-3, is as follows: DAGVTQSPTHLIKTRGQQVTLRCSPKSGHDTVSWYQQALGQGPQFIFQYYEEEERQRGNFPDRFSGHQFPNYSSELNVNALLLGDSALYLCASSFLSLAVQRTDTQYFGPGTRLTVL.

V usage is TRBV9 and J usage is TRBJ1-3; D is possibly TRBD1 (6 bases). The V end lost 3 bases, the J end lost 2 bases, and 21 bases lay between the germline ends. This CDR3 contains 18 residues. Germline V gene data show CDR1 as SGDLS and CDR2 as YYNGEE. CDR3 bases: TGTGCCAGCAGCGCGAGGGGGTCAGGGAATGGGGCTGGAAACACCATATATTTT. Translation gives CASSARGSGNGAGNTIYF.

The rearrangement links TRBV5-6 to TRBJ1-1; perhaps TRBD1 as D (6 bases). Deletions cut 0 bases from V and 1 base from J, with 16 bases between. CDR1 and CDR2 (germline): SGHDT, YYEEEE. The CDR3 sequence is 17 residues long. The DNA of the CDR3 is TGTGCCAGCAGCTTGGCCGGGGGGCGCAGGACGAACACTGAAGCTTTCTTT. It codes for CASSLAGGRRTNTEAFF.

There are a few counts of this clone. The chain combines TRBV2 with TRBJ2-3; a weak D match, TRBD1 (5 bases). The ends were cut back, 8 bases at V and 3 bases at J, with 15 bases in the middle. The CDR3 length is 14 residues. CDR1 and CDR2 from the germline V gene are SNHLY and FYNNEI. CDR3 sequence (DNA): TGTGCCAGCGTCCAGGGCATTTATACAGATACGCAGTATTTT. The encoded protein is CASVQGIYTDTQYF.

The V call is TRBV7-8, the J call TRBJ1-6, with 7 positions matching TRBD1. V shed 5 bases, J shed 7 bases, and the junction held 8 bases outside the gene matches. CDR3 length: 15 residues. Germline CDR1 SGHVS, CDR2 FQNEAQ. The CDR3 sequence is CASSPTGTANSPLHF. Written as DNA, the CDR3 is TGTGCCAGCAGCCCGACGGGGACAGCAAATTCACCCCTCCACTTT.

This clone appeared once. V usage is TRBV7-2 and J usage is TRBJ2-3; 11 bases are shared with TRBD2. CDR1 and CDR2 from the germline V gene are SGHTA and FQGNSA. This CDR3 has 17 amino acids. Trimming took 2 bases from V and 2 from J; bases not matched to a gene: 6. The CDR3 bases are TGTGCCAGCAGCTTAAACTTAGCGGGGGGGTACACAGATACGCAGTATTTT. Amino acid sequence: CASSLNLAGGYTDTQYF.

This chain uses TRBV7-9 with TRBJ2-2, with a possible D match to TRBD2 (5 bases). Trimming removed 3 bases at V and 9 bases at J, with 14 bases between. From germline, CDR1 is SEHNR and CDR2 FQNEAQ (reference sequence). CDR3 length: 14 residues. The CDR3 sequence: CASSLDSPVRELFF. The CDR3 region has the DNA TGTGCCAGCAGCTTGGACTCTCCTGTGAGGGAGCTGTTTTTT. The variable domain in full, with the rest retrieved from reference TRBV7-9 and TRBJ2-2, is DTGVSQNPRHKITKRGQNVTFRCDPISEHNRLYWYRQTLGQGPEFLTYFQNEAQLEKSRLLSDRFSAERPKGSFSTLEIQRTEQGDSAMYLCASSLDSPVRELFFGEGSRLTVL.

This sequence joins TRBV30 and TRBJ2-7, with a tentative D call TRBD2 (6 bases). CDR3 length: 14 residues. Germline V CDR1 and CDR2: GTSNPN, SVGIG (reference sequence). V was trimmed by 2 bases and J by 1 base, leaving 12 bases between them. CDR3 bases: TGTGCCTGGAGTAGGGCAGGAGGGTCCTACGAGCAGTACTTC. This codes for CAWSRAGGSYEQYF.

The chain joins TRBV11-2 to TRBJ2-1; 8 positions agree with TRBD2. Losses at the gene ends were 5 bases for V and 7 bases for J; bases not matched to a gene: 10. CDR1 is SGHAT and CDR2 is FQNNGV in the germline V gene. The CDR3 is 15 amino acids. CDR3 amino acids: CASSQQLAGNNEQFF. CDR3 in DNA: TGTGCCAGCAGCCAGCAGCTAGCGGGCAATAATGAGCAGTTCTTC.

This rearrangement joins TRBV7-2 to TRBJ1-2; no clear D. Germline V gene sequence: CDR1 SGHTA, CDR2 FQGNSA. The CDR3 runs to 15 residues. The ends were cut back, 5 bases at V and 0 bases at J, with 13 bases in the middle. CDR3 protein: CASSPYLATNYGYTF. CDR3 coding DNA: TGTGCCAGCAGCCCGTATCTGGCCACTAACTATGGCTACACCTTC. Looking up the rest from reference TRBV7-2 and TRBJ1-2 gives the full variable domain: GAGVSQSPSNKVTEKGKDVELRCDPISGHTALYWYRQSLGQGLEFLIYFQGNSAPDKSGLPSDRFSAERTGGSVSTLTIQRTQQEDSAVYLCASSPYLATNYGYTFGSGTRLTVV.

This clone was found once. CDR3 loop: CASSEGRGHVGEQFF. CDR3 in DNA: TGTGCCAGCAGTGAAGGCAGGGGGCATGTAGGTGAGCAGTTCTTC. This chain uses TRBV6-1 with TRBJ2-1; 8 nucleotides line up with TRBD1. From germline, CDR1 is MNHNS and CDR2 SASEGT. V lost 1 base and J lost 9; bases outside the gene matches: 8. The CDR3 extends over 15 amino acids.